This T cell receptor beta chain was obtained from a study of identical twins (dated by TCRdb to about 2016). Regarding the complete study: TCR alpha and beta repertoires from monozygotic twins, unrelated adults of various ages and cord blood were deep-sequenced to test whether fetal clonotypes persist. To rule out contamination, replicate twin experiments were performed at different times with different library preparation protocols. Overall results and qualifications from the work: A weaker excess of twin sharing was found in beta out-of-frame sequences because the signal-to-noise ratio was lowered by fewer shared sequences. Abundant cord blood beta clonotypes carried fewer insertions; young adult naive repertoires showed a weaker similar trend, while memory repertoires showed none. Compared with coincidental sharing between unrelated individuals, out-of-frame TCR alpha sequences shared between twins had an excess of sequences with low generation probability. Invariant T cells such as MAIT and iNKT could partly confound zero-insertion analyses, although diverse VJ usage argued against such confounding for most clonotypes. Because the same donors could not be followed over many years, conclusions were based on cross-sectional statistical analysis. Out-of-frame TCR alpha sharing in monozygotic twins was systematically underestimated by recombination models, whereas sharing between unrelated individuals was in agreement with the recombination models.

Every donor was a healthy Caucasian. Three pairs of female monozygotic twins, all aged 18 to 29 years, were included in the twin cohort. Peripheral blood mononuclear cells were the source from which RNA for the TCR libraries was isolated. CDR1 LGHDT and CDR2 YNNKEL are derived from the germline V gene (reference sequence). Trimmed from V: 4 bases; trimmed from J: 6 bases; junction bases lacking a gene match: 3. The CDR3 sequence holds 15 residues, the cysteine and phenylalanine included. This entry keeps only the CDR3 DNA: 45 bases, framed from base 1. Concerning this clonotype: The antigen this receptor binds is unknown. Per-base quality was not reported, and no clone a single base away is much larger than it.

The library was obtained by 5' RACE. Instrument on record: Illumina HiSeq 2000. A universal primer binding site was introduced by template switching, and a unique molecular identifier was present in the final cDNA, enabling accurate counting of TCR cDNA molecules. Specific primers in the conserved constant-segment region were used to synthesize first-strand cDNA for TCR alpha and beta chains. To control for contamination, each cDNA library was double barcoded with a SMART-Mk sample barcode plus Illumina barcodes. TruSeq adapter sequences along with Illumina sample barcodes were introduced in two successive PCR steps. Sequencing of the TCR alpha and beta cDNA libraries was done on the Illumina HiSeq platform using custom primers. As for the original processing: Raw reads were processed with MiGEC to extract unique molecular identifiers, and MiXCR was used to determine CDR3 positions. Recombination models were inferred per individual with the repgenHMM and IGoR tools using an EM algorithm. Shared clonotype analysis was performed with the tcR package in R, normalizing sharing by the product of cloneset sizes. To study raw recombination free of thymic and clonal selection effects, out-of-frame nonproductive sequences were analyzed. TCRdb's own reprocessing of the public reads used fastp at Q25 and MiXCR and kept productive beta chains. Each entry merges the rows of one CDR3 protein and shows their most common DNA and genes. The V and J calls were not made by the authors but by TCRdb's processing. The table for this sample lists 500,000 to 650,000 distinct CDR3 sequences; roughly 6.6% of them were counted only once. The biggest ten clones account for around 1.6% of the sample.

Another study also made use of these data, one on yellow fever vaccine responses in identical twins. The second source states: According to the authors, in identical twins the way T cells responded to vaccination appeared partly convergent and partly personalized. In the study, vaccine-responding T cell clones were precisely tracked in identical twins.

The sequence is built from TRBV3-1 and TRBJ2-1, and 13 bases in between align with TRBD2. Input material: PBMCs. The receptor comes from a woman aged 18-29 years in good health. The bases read TGTGCCAGCAGCCGCCGGACTAGCGGGGGCAATGAGCAGTTCTTC. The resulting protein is CASSRRTSGGNEQFF.